The rows below give T cell receptor beta chains drawn from one sample of a study of CD8+CD57+ T cells in acquired aplastic anemia. TCRdb recomputed calls from the reads with MiXCR, one row per CDR3 protein. The sample holds 200,000 to 250,000 distinct CDR3 sequences, roughly 55% seen once. Sequenced sample: sorted CD4+, CD8+, or CD8+CD57+ T cells (not recorded which) from PBMCs. Every receptor here comes from a human donor in good health. CDR3s include the opening cysteine and the closing phenylalanine or tryptophan. The D gene is left open where the match is weak. Clone size is shown for a subset of rows, as once, few, many or a class of expanded clone.

j_call | v_call | clone_size | d_call | cdr3_aa | cdr3_nt
TRBJ2-3 | TRBV2 | few | . | CASLSDGPLTDTQYF | TGTGCCAGCCTTTCGGACGGTCCCTTGACAGATACGCAGTATTTT
TRBJ2-7 | TRBV2 | once | TRBD1 | CASSQGTGGEYEQYF | TGTGCCAGCAGCCAAGGGACAGGGGGCGAGTACGAGCAGTACTTC
TRBJ2-7 | TRBV10-2 | . | TRBD1 | CASSGTGGWYEQYF | TGCGCCAGCAGTGGTACAGGGGGCTGGTACGAGCAGTACTTC
TRBJ1-4 | TRBV12-3/TRBV12-4 | . | . | CASSLGSGDEKLFF | TGTGCCAGCAGTTTGGGATCGGGGGATGAAAAACTGTTTTTT
TRBJ2-5 | TRBV25-1 | . | . | CASSEVRGNQETQYF | TGTGCCAGCAGTGAAGTAAGGGGGAACCAAGAGACCCAGTACTTC
TRBJ1-2 | TRBV7-2 | . | TRBD1 | CASSPDREYGYTF | TGTGCCAGCAGCCCAGACAGGGAATATGGCTACACCTTC
TRBJ2-2 | TRBV9 | many | . | CASSVALGNTGELFF | TGTGCCAGCAGCGTAGCTCTCGGGAACACCGGGGAGCTGTTTTTT
TRBJ1-2 | TRBV2 | . | . | CASSEAHGSGLEGYTF | TGTGCCAGCAGTGAAGCACATGGGTCAGGGTTGGAGGGCTACACCTTC
TRBJ2-7 | TRBV20-1 | few | TRBD2 | CSAERREGPHEQYF | TGCAGTGCCGAGCGGCGGGAGGGCCCCCACGAGCAGTACTTC
TRBJ2-7 | TRBV5-1 | . | TRBD1 | CASSLAGTESYEQYF | TGCGCCAGCAGCTTGGCCGGGACAGAGTCCTACGAGCAGTACTTC
TRBJ1-1 | TRBV2 | . | . | CASSVGQQNTEAFF | TGTGCCAGCAGTGTAGGGCAGCAGAACACTGAAGCTTTCTTT
TRBJ1-1 | TRBV15 | . | TRBD1 | CATSRARGNAEAFF | TGTGCCACCAGCAGAGCCAGGGGGAACGCTGAAGCTTTCTTT
TRBJ1-2 | TRBV28 | . | . | CASSPLIGGYGYTF | TGTGCCAGCAGTCCCCTGATTGGTGGGTATGGCTACACCTTC
TRBJ2-1 | TRBV6-2/TRBV6-3 | many | TRBD1 | CASSYSTGGNEQFF | TGTGCCAGCAGTTACTCGACAGGGGGCAATGAGCAGTTCTTC
TRBJ1-5 | TRBV20-1 | . | TRBD1 | CSARLTGHSNQPQHF | TGCAGTGCTAGACTGACAGGGCATAGCAATCAGCCCCAGCATTTT
TRBJ2-5 | TRBV2 | few | . | CASSDLGSQETQYF | TGTGCCAGCAGTGATTTAGGGTCCCAAGAGACCCAGTACTTC
TRBJ1-6 | TRBV12-3/TRBV12-4 | few | . | CASRDEHNSPLHF | TGTGCCAGCAGAGACGAGCATAATTCACCCCTCCACTTT
TRBJ1-1 | TRBV20-1 | . | . | CSARGPTEAFF | TGCAGTGCTAGAGGGCCAACTGAAGCTTTCTTT
TRBJ2-7 | TRBV20-1 | once | . | CSAREGSGFEQYF | TGCAGTGCTAGAGAGGGTTCTGGGTTCGAGCAGTACTTC
TRBJ2-3 | TRBV10-3 | once | TRBD2 | CAISESGLAGVQTQYF | TGTGCCATCAGTGAGTCGGGACTAGCGGGGGTGCAAACGCAGTATTTT
TRBJ1-1 | TRBV12-3/TRBV12-4 | many | . | CASSSWNTEAFF | TGTGCCAGCAGTTCCTGGAACACTGAAGCTTTCTTT
TRBJ1-5 | TRBV20-1 | . | . | CSARSRTQPQHF | TGCAGTGCTAGAAGCAGGACTCAGCCCCAGCATTTT
TRBJ2-7 | TRBV2 | once | . | CASTRAGRTYEQYF | TGTGCCAGCACTCGGGCGGGACGGACCTACGAGCAGTACTTC
TRBJ2-7 | TRBV25-1 | . | . | CASQVESGAYEQYF | TGTGCCAGCCAGGTGGAGTCAGGAGCCTACGAGCAGTACTTC
TRBJ1-5 | TRBV24-1 | . | . | CATSDSYYQPQHF | TGTGCCACCAGTGACTCTTACTATCAGCCCCAGCATTTT
TRBJ1-1 | TRBV5-8 | many | . | CASGGGFTEAFF | TGTGCCAGCGGTGGGGGTTTCACTGAAGCTTTCTTT
TRBJ2-1 | TRBV7-9 | . | . | CASSSRLIIEQFF | TGTGCCAGCAGCTCCAGACTGATCATAGAGCAGTTCTTC
TRBJ1-3 | TRBV7-9 | . | TRBD1 | CASSLSGGLSGNTIYF | TGTGCCAGCAGCTTATCAGGGGGCCTATCTGGAAACACCATATATTTT
TRBJ2-7 | TRBV7-2 | few | TRBD2 | CASSLGGTSLAYEQYF | TGTGCCAGCAGCTTAGGGGGGACTAGCCTTGCCTACGAGCAGTACTTC
TRBJ2-7 | TRBV7-2 | . | . | CASRLGLMSSYEQYF | TGTGCCAGCAGATTGGGACTGATGAGCTCCTACGAGCAGTACTTC
TRBJ1-1 | TRBV12-5 | . | . | CASGFPTNTEAFF | TGTGCTAGTGGTTTCCCGACGAACACTGAAGCTTTCTTT
TRBJ1-1 | TRBV7-9 | . | . | CASSYESRAFF | TGTGCCAGCAGCTACGAGTCAAGGGCTTTCTTT
TRBJ1-2 | TRBV6-6 | many | . | CASTAASGYTF | TGTGCCAGCACGGCAGCCAGCGGCTACACCTTC
TRBJ2-7 | TRBV2 | . | TRBD2 | CASSPLAGGGYEQYF | TGTGCCAGCAGTCCCCTAGCGGGAGGTGGTTACGAGCAGTACTTC
TRBJ2-3 | TRBV20-1 | . | . | CSARVVGLASTDTQYF | TGCAGTGCTAGAGTGGTCGGGCTAGCTAGCACAGATACGCAGTATTTT
TRBJ2-7 | TRBV5-1 | . | . | CASSLAGGRGGEQYF | TGCGCCAGCAGCTTGGCGGGGGGCAGGGGCGGCGAGCAGTACTTC
TRBJ2-7 | TRBV9 | . | . | CASSIGGGGNLGCEQYF | TGTGCCAGCAGCATTGGGGGAGGCGGGAACCTTGGGTGCGAGCAGTACTTC
TRBJ1-1 | TRBV9 | . | . | CASSVNVGNTEAFF | TGTGCCAGCAGCGTAAACGTAGGGAACACTGAAGCTTTCTTT
TRBJ2-1 | TRBV10-3 | . | . | CAINDGIQNNEQFF | TGTGCCATCAATGACGGGATCCAAAACAATGAGCAGTTCTTC
TRBJ2-2 | TRBV4-1 | . | . | CASSQGSGLVAGELFF | TGCGCCAGCAGCCAAGGCTCGGGGTTGGTCGCCGGGGAGCTGTTTTTT
TRBJ1-2 | TRBV19 | . | TRBD1 | CASSIGMDRGDGYTF | TGTGCCAGTAGTATAGGGATGGACAGGGGCGATGGCTACACCTTC
TRBJ1-6 | TRBV29-1 | . | . | CSVRTTWGNSRTRSQSPLHF | TGCAGCGTTCGGACCACTTGGGGGAATTCCAGAACAAGGTCCCAATCACCCCTCCACTTT
TRBJ2-3 | TRBV2 | . | . | CASVEGVVITDTQYF | TGTGCCAGCGTAGAGGGGGTCGTCATCACAGATACGCAGTATTTT